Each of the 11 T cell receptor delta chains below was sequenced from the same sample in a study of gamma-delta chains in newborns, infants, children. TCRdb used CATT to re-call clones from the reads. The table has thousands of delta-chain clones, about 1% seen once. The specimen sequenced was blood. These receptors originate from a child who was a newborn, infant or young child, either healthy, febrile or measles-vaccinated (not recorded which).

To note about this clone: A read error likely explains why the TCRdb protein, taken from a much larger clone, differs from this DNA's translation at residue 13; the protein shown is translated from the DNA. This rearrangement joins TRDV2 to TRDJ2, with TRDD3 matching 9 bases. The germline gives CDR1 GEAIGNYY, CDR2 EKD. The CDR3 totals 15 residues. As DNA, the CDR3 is TGTGCCTGTGACACGTGGGGGATAAGGGCAGCACAACCCTTCTTT. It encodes CACDTWGIRAAQPFF.

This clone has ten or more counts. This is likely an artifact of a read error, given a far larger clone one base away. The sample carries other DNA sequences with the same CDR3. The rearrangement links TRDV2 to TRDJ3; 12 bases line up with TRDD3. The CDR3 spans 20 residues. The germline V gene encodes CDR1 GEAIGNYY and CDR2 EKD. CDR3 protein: CACDTVAGGYGKWDTRQMFF. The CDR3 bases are TGTGCCTGCGACACCGTTGCTGGGGGATACGGGAAATGGGACACCCGACAGATGTTTTTC.

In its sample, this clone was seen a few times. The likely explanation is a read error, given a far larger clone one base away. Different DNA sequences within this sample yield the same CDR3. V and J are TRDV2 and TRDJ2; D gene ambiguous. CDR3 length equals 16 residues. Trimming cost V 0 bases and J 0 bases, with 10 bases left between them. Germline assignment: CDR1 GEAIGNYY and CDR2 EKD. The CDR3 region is CACDTVGDTLTAQLFF. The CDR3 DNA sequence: TGTGCCTGTGACACCGTGGGAGATACTTTGACAGCACAACTCTTCTTT.

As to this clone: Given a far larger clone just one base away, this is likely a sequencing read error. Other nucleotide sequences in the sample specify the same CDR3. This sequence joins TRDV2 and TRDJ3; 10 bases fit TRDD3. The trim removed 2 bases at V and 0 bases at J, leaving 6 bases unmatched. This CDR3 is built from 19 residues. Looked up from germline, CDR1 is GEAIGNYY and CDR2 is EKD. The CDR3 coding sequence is TGTGCCTGTGACAAAGTGCTGGGGGATAGCTCCTGGGACACCCGACAGATGTTTTTC. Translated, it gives CACDKVLGDSSWDTRQMFF.

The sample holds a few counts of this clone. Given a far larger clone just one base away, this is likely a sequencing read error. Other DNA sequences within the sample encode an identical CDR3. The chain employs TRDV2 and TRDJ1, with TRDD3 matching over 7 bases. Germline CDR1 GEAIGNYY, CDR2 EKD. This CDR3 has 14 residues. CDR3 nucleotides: TGTGCCTGTGACAAATGGGGGAAGACCGATAAGCTCATCTTT. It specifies CACDKWGKTDKLIF.

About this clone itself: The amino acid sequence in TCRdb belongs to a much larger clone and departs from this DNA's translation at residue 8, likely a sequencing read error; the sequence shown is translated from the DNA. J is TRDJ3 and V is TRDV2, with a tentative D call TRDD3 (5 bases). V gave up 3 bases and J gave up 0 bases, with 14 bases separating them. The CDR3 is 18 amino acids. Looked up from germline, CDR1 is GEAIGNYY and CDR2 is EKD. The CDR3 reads CACDPLGRYSWDTRQMFF. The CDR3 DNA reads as TGTGCCTGTGACCCTTTGGGGAGATACTCCTGGGACACCCGACAGATGTTTTTC.

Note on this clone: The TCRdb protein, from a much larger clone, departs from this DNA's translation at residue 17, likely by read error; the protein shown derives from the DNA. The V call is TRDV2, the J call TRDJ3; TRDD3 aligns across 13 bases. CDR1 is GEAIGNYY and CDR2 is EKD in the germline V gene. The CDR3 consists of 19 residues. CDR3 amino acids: CACDRVLGDTRWDTRQLFF. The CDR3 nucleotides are TGTGCTTGTGACAGGGTACTGGGGGATACGCGGTGGGACACCCGACAGCTGTTTTTC.

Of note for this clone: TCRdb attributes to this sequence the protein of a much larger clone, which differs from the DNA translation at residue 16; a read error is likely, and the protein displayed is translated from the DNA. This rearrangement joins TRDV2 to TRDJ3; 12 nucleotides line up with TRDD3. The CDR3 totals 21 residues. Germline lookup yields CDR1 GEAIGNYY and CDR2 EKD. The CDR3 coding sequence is TGTGCCTGTGACACCGCTTATGGCTGGGGGATACGCTCCTGGGACATCCGACAGATGTTTTTC. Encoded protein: CACDTAYGWGIRSWDIRQMFF.

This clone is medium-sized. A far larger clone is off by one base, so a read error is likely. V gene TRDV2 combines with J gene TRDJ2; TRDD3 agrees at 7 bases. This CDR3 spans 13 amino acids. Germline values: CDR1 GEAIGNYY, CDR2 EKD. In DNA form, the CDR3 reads TGTGCCTGTGACACCTGGGGGACAGCACAACCCTTCTTT. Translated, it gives CACDTWGTAQPFF.

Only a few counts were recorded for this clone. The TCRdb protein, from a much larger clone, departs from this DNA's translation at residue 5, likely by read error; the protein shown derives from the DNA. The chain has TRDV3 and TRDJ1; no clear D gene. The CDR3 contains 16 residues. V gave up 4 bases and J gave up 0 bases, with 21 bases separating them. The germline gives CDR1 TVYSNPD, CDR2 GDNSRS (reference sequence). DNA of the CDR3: TGTGCCTCCCCGGAGGTTCTGTTGGACTACACCGATAAACTCATCTTT. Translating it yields CASPEVLLDYTDKLIF.

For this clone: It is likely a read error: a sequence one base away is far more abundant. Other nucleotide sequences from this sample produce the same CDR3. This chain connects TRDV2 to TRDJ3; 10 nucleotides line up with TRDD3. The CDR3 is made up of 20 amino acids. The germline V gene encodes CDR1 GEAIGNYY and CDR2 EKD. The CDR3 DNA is TGTGCTTGTGACACCGGGACCTGGGGGATAGGCGCCTGGGACACCCGACAGATGTTTTTC. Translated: CACDTGTWGIGAWDTRQMFF.